The entry below gives a single TCR beta chain sequence along with its context. The data stem from a study of response to subunit inactivated influenza vaccine. The CDR3 totals 14 residues. Germline V gives CDR1 MNHEY, CDR2 SMNVEV (reference sequence). Trimming stripped 5 bases from V and 1 base from J, with 11 bases between. Using its own MiXCR run on the RT-PCR reads, TCRdb lists one record per CDR3 protein. The repertoire includes about 570,000 distinct CDR3 sequences, about 11% of them detected once, and 9.5% to 11% sits in the top ten. These data are also associated with another study on T cells expressing NK-cell markers. As that study records: Template switching by 5'RACE with UMIs generated the TCR beta cDNA. In the group of eight sequenced donors, seven were HCMV-seropositive and one was seronegative. Sorting of alpha-beta TCR T cells alone was achieved in several experiments with an anti-gamma-delta TCR antibody.

The chain couples TRBV27 to TRBJ2-5; D is ambiguous. This TCR was recovered from a man aged 45-65 years who received an inactivated influenza vaccine. The source material was PBMCs from blood, sampled on the day of vaccination. DNA for the CDR3: TGTGCCAGCAGTAAGAGATACGGCCAAGAGACCCAGTACTTC. Protein sequence: CASSKRYGQETQYF.